This T cell receptor beta chain was sequenced for a study of T cell responses to AZD1222 COVID-19 vaccine. The ends lost 6 bases at V and 5 bases at J; junction bases unmatched: 6. The CDR3 totals 13 residues. Whole-study findings and limits: Across spike, vaccine-associated CD4 TCRs were found, dominant at 160-218 and 743-854. Close to half of all spike-specific TCRs reportedly target regions of the variants that are unmutated. Recipients of two AZD1222 doses showed rising Spike-specific TCR breadth and depth. There were mostly white British donors and more females than males, and clonal diversity was possibly underestimated.

The protocol was immunoSEQ multiplex PCR, while the TCRdb copy is restricted to in-frame clones and leaves out a portion. The sample records 150,000 or so clones, approximately 90% being singletons. On this clone: Its target is unknown.

The receptor was derived from an adult in good health. The rearrangement joins TRBV12-3 or TRBV12-4 to TRBJ1-1; 7 nucleotides match TRBD1. The sample was peripheral blood, taken on day 0 of AZD1222 vaccination. CDR3 sequence reads: CASSDRVRTEAFF. The CDR3 nucleotides read TGTGCCAGCAGCGACAGGGTTAGAACTGAAGCTTTCTTT.